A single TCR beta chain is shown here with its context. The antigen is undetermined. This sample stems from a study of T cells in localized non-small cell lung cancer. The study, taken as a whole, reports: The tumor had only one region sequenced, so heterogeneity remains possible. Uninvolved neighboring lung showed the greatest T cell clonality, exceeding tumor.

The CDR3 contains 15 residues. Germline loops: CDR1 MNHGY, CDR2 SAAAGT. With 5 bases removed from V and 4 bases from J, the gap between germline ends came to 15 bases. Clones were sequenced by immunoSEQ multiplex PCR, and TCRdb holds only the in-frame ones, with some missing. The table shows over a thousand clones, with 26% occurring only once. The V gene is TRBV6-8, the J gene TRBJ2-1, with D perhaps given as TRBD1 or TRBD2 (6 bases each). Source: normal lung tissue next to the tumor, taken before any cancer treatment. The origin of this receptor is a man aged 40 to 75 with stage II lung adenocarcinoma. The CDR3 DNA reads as TGTGCCAGCAGTGGGAAGGGGGGCGCGTACAATGAGCAGTTCTTC. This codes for CASSGKGGAYNEQFF.